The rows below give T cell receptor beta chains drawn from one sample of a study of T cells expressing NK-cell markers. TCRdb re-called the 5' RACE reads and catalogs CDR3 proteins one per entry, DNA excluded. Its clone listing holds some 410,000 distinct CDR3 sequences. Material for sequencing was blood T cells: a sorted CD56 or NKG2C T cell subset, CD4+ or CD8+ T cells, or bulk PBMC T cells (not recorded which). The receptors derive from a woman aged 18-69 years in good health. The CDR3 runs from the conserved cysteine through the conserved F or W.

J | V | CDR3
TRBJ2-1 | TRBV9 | CASSPLLQVGRYEQFF
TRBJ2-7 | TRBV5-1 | CASSLTGIFYEQYF
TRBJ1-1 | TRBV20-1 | CSARGDTNTEAFF
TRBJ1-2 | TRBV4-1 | CASSLHGPEAYGYTF
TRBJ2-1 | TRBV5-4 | CASSGGGHEQFF
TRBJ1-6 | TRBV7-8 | CASSLGLDSPLHF
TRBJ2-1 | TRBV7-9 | CASSLISGDNEQFF
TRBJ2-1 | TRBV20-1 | CSALPLAGGNNEQFF
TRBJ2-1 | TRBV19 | CASSILGQGIGNEQFF
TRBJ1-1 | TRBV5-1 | CASSLVGMNTEAFF
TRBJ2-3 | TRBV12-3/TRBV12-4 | CASTKRGGGDTQYF
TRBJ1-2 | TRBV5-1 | CASSFGTGGLNYGYTF
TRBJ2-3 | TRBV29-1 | CSVEGWGHEDTQYF
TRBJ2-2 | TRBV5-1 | CASSTGENGELFF
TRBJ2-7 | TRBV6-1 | CASGLAGVLEQYF
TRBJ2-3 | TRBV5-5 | CASSLPRDIGTDTQYF
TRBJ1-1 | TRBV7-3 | CASSLIAVMNTEAFF
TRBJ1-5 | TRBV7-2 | CASSLALLDGLHF
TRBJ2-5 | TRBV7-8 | CASSLRLLQETQYF
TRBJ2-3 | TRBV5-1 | CASSLVGVADTQYF
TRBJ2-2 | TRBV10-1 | CASTNRVAGELFF
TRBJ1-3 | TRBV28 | CASAARGVYGNTIYF
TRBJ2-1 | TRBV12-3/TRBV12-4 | CASSFAGLVNEQFF
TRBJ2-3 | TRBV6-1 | CASSARGLQNTQYF
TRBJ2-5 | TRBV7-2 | CASRGGNQETQYF
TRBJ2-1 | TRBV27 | CASSLTSGRENEQFF
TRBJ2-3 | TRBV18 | CASSPISGGITDTQYF
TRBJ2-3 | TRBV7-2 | CASSLNPGDTQYF
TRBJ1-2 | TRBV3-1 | CASSRSGGGYTF
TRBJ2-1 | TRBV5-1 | CASRGGTSGYNEQFF
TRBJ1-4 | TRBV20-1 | CSAKTGELEKLFF
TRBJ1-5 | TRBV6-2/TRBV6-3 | CASSPRQSNQPQHF
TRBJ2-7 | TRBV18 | CASSPNLPTGPSVVEQYF
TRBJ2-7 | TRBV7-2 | CASSPGLAGGGEQYF
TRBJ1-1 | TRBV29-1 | CSVEGMRGTGTEAFF
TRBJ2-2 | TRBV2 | CASGAGGLTEGELFF
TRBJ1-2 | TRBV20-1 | CSARDLGSLRYGYTF
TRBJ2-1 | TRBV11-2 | CASSLDARYNEQFF
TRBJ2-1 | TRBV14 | CASSQDKDRVGNEQFF
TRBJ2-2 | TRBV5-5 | CASSWEVGQVKPGELFF
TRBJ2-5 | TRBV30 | CAWGPQAETQYF
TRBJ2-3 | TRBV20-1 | CSASGSTDTQYF
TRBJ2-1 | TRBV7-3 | CASSSVAGSYNEQFF
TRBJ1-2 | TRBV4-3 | CASSQDYTTNYGYTF
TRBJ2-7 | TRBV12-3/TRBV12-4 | CASSFVHSYEQYF
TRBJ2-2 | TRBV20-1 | CSARVAANTGELFF
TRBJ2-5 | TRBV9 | CASSVSVSGGSRETQYF
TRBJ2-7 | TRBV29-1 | CSAYDRAYEQYF
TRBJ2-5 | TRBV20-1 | CSGVGTGKSETQYF
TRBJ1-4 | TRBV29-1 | CSVGEGANEKLFF
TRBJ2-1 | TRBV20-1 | CSARDATSGRSWSNEQFF
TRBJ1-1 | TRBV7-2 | CASSFVAGGTEAFF
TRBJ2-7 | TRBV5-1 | CASSLGGGAVFDEQYF
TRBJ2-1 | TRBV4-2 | CASSQESARFNEQFF
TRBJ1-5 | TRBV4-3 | CASSQDTTRAGGLEPQHF
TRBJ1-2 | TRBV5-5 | CASSLGDWNYGYTF
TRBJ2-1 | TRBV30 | CAWRGLAGYNEQFF
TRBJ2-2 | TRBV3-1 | CASSQAQGATGELFF
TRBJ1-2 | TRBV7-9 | CASSPAGAIGYGYTF
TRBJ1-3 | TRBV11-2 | CASSRELRASGNTIYF